The 16 T cell receptor beta chains below come from one sample, sequenced in a study of spatial heterogeneity in lung cancer. General observations from the study: Tumoral mutation counts were tracked by counts of expanded intratumoral alpha and beta TCRs.

From the 5' RACE reads, TCRdb called clonotypes with MiXCR, one entry per CDR3 protein. Counted here are some 9,900 distinct CDR3 sequences, 12% occurring once; the ten biggest clones make up about 11%. No antigens are known for them. The time point denotes: sample taken at primary tumor resection. Material: lung tumor tissue, obtained at surgery. These receptors were collected from a male donor with early-stage non-small cell lung cancer.

Many counts were recorded for this clonotype. This chain links TRBV6-1 with TRBJ1-5, with unresolved D. The germline gives CDR1 MNHNS, CDR2 SASEGT. The ends were cut back, 2 bases at V and 6 bases at J, with 11 bases in the middle. The CDR3 is made up of 14 amino acids. In DNA, the CDR3 is TGTGCCAGCAGTGAATTGGCCTTGGGTCAGCCCCAGCATTTT. It translates to CASSELALGQPQHF.

This clonotype was seen many times. The chain employs TRBV20-1 and TRBJ2-3; 9 bases align to TRBD2. After removal of 3 bases from V and 6 bases from J, the junction contained 10 bases not matched to a gene. CDR3 length: 15 residues. Germline values: CDR1 DFQATT, CDR2 SNEGSKA (reference sequence). This CDR3 is CSASQVAGAQDTQYF. The CDR3 bases are TGCAGTGCTAGCCAGGTAGCGGGAGCTCAGGATACGCAGTATTTT.

This clonotype has a count of ten or more. J is TRBJ2-3 and V is TRBV18; 8 nucleotides agree with TRBD2. The junction had 4 bases not matched to a gene; V was cut back by 5 bases and J by 0 bases. CDR3 size: 15 residues. Germline loops: CDR1 KGHSH, CDR2 LQKENI. The CDR3 loop reads CASSTSGISTDTQYF. CDR3 in DNA: TGTGCCAGCTCAACTAGCGGAATTAGCACAGATACGCAGTATTTT.

This clonotype was recorded at least ten times. The chain has TRBV12-3 or TRBV12-4 and TRBJ2-7; tentatively, D is TRBD1 (7 bases). Trimming took off 5 bases at V and 6 bases at J, with 20 bases between the two ends. This CDR3 spans 15 amino acids. Here the CDR3 reads CASSLNHGQEGEQYF. In nucleotides, the CDR3 is TGTGCCAGCAGTCTTAACCATGGACAGGAGGGCGAGCAGTACTTC.

The chain has TRBV2 and TRBJ2-3; TRBD2 aligns across 14 bases. CDR3 size: 16 residues. The V and J ends lost 6 bases and 3 bases, in that order; junction bases with no gene match: 5. CDR1 SNHLY and CDR2 FYNNEI come from the germline V gene. CDR3 residues: CASSGLAGGRTDTQYF. The CDR3 nucleotides read TGTGCCAGCAGCGGACTAGCGGGGGGTAGGACAGATACGCAGTATTTT.

The chain links TRBV20-1 to TRBJ2-2, with D possibly being TRBD1 or TRBD2 (5 bases each). Trimming cost V 4 bases and J 1 base, with 10 bases left between them. The CDR3 sequence is 14 residues long. The V gene's germline CDR1 is DFQATT and CDR2 SNEGSKA (reference sequence). In nucleotides, the CDR3 is TGCAGTGCTAAGGGACCGTTGAACACCGGGGAGCTGTTTTTT. This encodes CSAKGPLNTGELFF.

This clonotype is labeled medium-sized. The rearrangement links TRBV6-2 or TRBV6-3 to TRBJ1-5; D call uncertain. The CDR3 extends over 15 amino acids. The V gene's germline CDR1 is MNHEY and CDR2 SVGEGT. V was pared by 0 bases and J by 5 bases, with 11 bases between. Written as DNA, the CDR3 is TGTGCCAGCAGTTACTCCGCGGGAGAAGATCAGCCCCAGCATTTT. This translates into CASSYSAGEDQPQHF.

This clonotype has a count of ten or more. The chain links TRBV20-1 to TRBJ1-4, with D tentatively TRBD1 (5 bases). The germline gives CDR1 DFQATT, CDR2 SNEGSKA (reference sequence). The V gene lost 1 base and the J gene lost 4 bases, with 7 bases spanning the gap. This CDR3 region has 13 residues. The CDR3 here is CSARGQFNEKLFF. The CDR3 nucleotides read TGCAGTGCTAGAGGACAGTTTAATGAAAAACTGTTTTTT.

This clonotype was detected many times. V and J are TRBV12-3 or TRBV12-4 and TRBJ1-1; D not resolved. The CDR3 loop spans 14 amino acids. V was cut by 8 bases and J by 2 bases, with 15 bases left in between. The DNA for the CDR3 is TGTGCCAGCCGCAGTCCGACACTTAACACTGAAGCTTTCTTT. It yields the protein CASRSPTLNTEAFF.

The J gene is TRBJ1-5, the V gene TRBV12-3 or TRBV12-4; 8 bases fit TRBD1. The CDR3 consists of 13 residues. Trimming removed 6 bases from V and 7 bases from J; junction bases left unmatched: 5. This CDR3 is CASRLTGAQPQHF. The CDR3 nucleotides are TGTGCCAGCAGACTGACAGGGGCCCAGCCCCAGCATTTT.

By frequency in the sample, this clonotype is medium-sized (0.01 to 0.1%). This chain connects TRBV12-3 or TRBV12-4 to TRBJ1-1; D remains ambiguous. This CDR3 has 15 amino acids. Trimming took 3 bases from V and 2 from J, leaving 13 bases between them. This chain's CDR3 is CASSFGWSGNTEAFF. The CDR3 region has the DNA TGTGCCAGCAGTTTCGGGTGGTCAGGTAACACTGAAGCTTTCTTT.

The sample holds many counts of this clonotype. The chain recombines TRBV4-2 with TRBJ1-1; D remains ambiguous. Trimming cost V 1 base and J 5 bases, with 8 bases left between them. This CDR3 comprises 13 residues. CDR1 LGHNA and CDR2 YNFKEQ come from the germline V gene. CDR3 DNA: TGTGCCAGCAGCCAAGGGGAGAGGACTGAAGCTTTCTTT. This gives the protein CASSQGERTEAFF.

This clonotype was counted at least ten times. The chain uses TRBV20-1 and TRBJ1-2; D is ambiguous. This CDR3 is built from 13 residues. The ends were cut back, 0 bases at V and 3 bases at J, with 8 bases in the middle. Looked up from germline, CDR1 is DFQATT and CDR2 is SNEGSKA (reference sequence). In DNA form, the CDR3 reads TGCAGTGCTAGAGATGGAAGCGACTATGGCTACACCTTC. Protein product: CSARDGSDYGYTF.

This clonotype was recorded at least ten times. V is TRBV12-3 or TRBV12-4 and J is TRBJ1-6; possibly TRBD1 for D (6 bases). The CDR3 consists of 13 residues. V lost 8 bases, J lost 5 bases, and 10 bases lay in between. The CDR3 DNA sequence: TGTGCCAGCGGGGGCCAGCATAATTCACCCCTCCACTTT. Translating gives CASGGQHNSPLHF.

Sample share makes this clonotype medium-sized. The chain is built from TRBV21-1 and TRBJ1-2; the D segment call TRBD1 is taken from the table without a DNA check. TRBV21-1 is a pseudogene segment. The CDR3 is 16 amino acids. The CDR3 nucleotides read TGTGCCAGCAGCAAAGTCCCGGGGATCAACATGTATGGCTACACCTTC. Its translation is CASSKVPGINMYGYTF.

In this sample, this clonotype turned up many times. The chain recombines TRBV7-2 with TRBJ2-3, with D perhaps matching TRBD1 (6 bases). The length of the CDR3 is 16 residues. Trimming left V 3 bases short and J 4 bases short, with 17 bases between. Germline-derived CDR1 and CDR2 are SGHTA and FQGNSA. This CDR3 is CASSLGYRVLADTQYF. CDR3 DNA: TGTGCCAGCAGCTTGGGTTACAGGGTTCTTGCAGATACGCAGTATTTT.